This T cell receptor (beta chain) was documented in a study of glioma-infiltrating T cells after dendritic cell vaccination. Study context: Patients received three intradermal dendritic cell vaccine injections at biweekly intervals.

Time point specified: after dendritic cell vaccination, including at tumor progression/relapse. Fresh-frozen tumor tissue and more than two years of survival data were available for all. Assay: immunoSEQ multiplex PCR; the TCRdb copy retains only in-frame clones and omits some. Of 98,000 or so clones in the sample, 65% to 85% were seen once. This CDR3 spans 18 amino acids. V lost 1 base and J lost 4; bases outside the gene matches: 6. Germline CDR1 reads SGHNT; CDR2 reads YENEEA. The chain couples TRBV11-3 to TRBJ2-3, with 15 positions matching TRBD2. This specimen consisted of blood, obtained after dendritic cell vaccination. The sequence was obtained from a human donor with glioblastoma. The CDR3 here is CASSLGTSGGAFADTQYF. The CDR3 DNA follows: TGTGCCAGCAGCTTAGGGACTAGCGGGGGGGCCTTCGCAGATACGCAGTATTTT.